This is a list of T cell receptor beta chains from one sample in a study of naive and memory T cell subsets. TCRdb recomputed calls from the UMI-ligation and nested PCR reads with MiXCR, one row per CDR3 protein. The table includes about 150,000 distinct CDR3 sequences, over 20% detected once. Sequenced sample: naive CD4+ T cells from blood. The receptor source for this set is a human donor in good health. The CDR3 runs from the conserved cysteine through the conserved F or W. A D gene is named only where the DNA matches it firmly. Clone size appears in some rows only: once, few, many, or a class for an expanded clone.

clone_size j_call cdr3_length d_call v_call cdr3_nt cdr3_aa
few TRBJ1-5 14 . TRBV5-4 TGTGCCAGCAGCGTCAGGGATAGCAATCAGCCCCAGCATTTT CASSVRDSNQPQHF
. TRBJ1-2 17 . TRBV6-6 TGTGCCAGCAGTTTAAATCCCGGGGCCGGAGCTAACTATGGCTACACCTTC CASSLNPGAGANYGYTF
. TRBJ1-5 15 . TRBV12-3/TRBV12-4 TGTGCCAGCAGGCCCTCTGGGGGGTTCGGTCAGCCCCAGCATTTT CASRPSGGFGQPQHF
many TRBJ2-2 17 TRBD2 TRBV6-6 TGTGCCAGCAGTTTGCCGGGACTAGCGGGAGGTACCGGGGAGCTGTTTTTT CASSLPGLAGGTGELFF
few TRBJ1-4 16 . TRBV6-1 TGTGCCAGCAGTGGGAGTTCAGGGGCAACTAATGAAAAACTGTTTTTT CASSGSSGATNEKLFF
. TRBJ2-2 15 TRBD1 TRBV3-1 TGTGCCAGCAGATCCGACAGGGTGAACACCGGGGAGCTGTTTTTT CASRSDRVNTGELFF
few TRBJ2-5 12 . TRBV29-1 TGCAGCGTTCGCTGGGGCATCAAGACCCAGTACTTC CSVRWGIKTQYF
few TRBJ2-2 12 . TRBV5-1 TGCGCCAGCAGCTTGGCCGGCGGGGAGCTGTTTTTT CASSLAGGELFF
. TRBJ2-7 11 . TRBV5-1 TGCACCAGCAGCTCCACCTACGAGCAGTACTTC CTSSSTYEQYF
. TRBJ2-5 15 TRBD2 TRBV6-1 TGTGCCAGCAATACATTTAGCGGGCTCAAAGAGACCCAGTACTTC CASNTFSGLKETQYF
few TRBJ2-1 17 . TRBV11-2 TGTGCCAGCAGCTCCCCTAGCGCCCCTTCCACCTCCAATGAGCAGTTCTTC CASSSPSAPSTSNEQFF
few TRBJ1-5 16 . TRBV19 TGTGCCAGTAGTATAGTACGACGGGTTAGCAATCAGCCCCAGCATTTT CASSIVRRVSNQPQHF
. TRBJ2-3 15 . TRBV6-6 TGTGCCAGCAGTTACTCGCTCACAGCCACAGATACGCAGTATTTT CASSYSLTATDTQYF
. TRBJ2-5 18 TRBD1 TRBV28 TGTGCCAGCAGTTCGCAAATCGACAGGGGTCCCCTCCAAGAGACCCAGTACTTC CASSSQIDRGPLQETQYF
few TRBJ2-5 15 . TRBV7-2 TGTGCCAGCAGCTCCCCCTACGGGCTCCAAGAGACCCAGTACTTC CASSSPYGLQETQYF
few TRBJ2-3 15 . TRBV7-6 TGTGCCAGCAGCTCGCAGGGAGTAGTCACAGATACGCAGTATTTT CASSSQGVVTDTQYF
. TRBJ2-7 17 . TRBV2 TGTGCCAGCAGTACGCGACAGGAGACAATGGTAGGATACGAGCAGTACTTC CASSTRQETMVGYEQYF
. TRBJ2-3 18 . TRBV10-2 TGCGCCAGCAGTGGGTCCTCTCCAGCGTTCTCTAGCACAGATACGCAGTATTTT CASSGSSPAFSSTDTQYF
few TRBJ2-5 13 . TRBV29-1 TGCAGCGTTGATCGGCCAGACCAAGAGACCCAGTACTTC CSVDRPDQETQYF
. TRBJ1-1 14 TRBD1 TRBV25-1 TGTGCCAGCAGTGCCAACAGGGGTAGCACTGAAGCTTTCTTT CASSANRGSTEAFF
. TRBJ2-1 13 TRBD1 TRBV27 TGTGCCAGCAGCCGACAGGGTCAGAATGAGCAGTTCTTC CASSRQGQNEQFF
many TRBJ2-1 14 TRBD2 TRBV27 TGTGCCACCCTAAGAGCGGGAGGGTACAATGAGCAGTTCTTC CATLRAGGYNEQFF
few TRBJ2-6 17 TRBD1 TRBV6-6 TGTGCCAGCAGACCTGGACAGGACTTCTCTGGGGCCAACGTCCTGACTTTC CASRPGQDFSGANVLTF
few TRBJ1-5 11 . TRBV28 TGTGCCAGCAGCCCTGGACAGTCCCAGCATTTT CASSPGQSQHF
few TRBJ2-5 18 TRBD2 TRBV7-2 TGTGCCAGCAGCCCCGGCGGACTAGCGGGAGGGACTCGGGAGACCCAGTACTTC CASSPGGLAGGTRETQYF
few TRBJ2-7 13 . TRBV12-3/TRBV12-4 TGTGCCAGCAGTTTACAGGACTCCTACGAGCAGTACTTC CASSLQDSYEQYF
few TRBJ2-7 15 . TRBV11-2 TGTGCCAGCAGCCCCCGGGACGAATCTTACTACGAGCAGTACTTC CASSPRDESYYEQYF
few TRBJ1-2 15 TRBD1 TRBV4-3 TGCGCCAGCAGCCAACCGGGACAGGGTGTTTATGGCTACACCTTC CASSQPGQGVYGYTF
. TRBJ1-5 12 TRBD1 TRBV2 TGTGCCAGCAGCAGGGGGAAACAGCCCCAGCATTTT CASSRGKQPQHF
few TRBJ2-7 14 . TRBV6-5 TGTGCCAGCAGTTACTCGATAAGGACCTACGAGCAGTACTTC CASSYSIRTYEQYF
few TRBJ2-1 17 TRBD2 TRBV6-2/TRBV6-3 TGTGCCAGCAGTTACTCTACTAGCGTGGGCCTTTACAATGAGCAGTTCTTC CASSYSTSVGLYNEQFF
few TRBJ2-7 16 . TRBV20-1 TGCAGTGCTAGAGATAGGGTTCAAGGGGAATGGGGCGAGCAGTACTTC CSARDRVQGEWGEQYF
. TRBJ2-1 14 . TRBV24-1 TGTGCCACCGCGGAACAGGGTGGAGGCAATGAGCAGTTCTTC CATAEQGGGNEQFF
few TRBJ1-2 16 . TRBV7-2 TGTGCCAGCAGCTTCTCTTTACTTCCTCCTAACTATGGCTACACCTTC CASSFSLLPPNYGYTF
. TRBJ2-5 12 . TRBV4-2 TGTGCCAGCAGCCAAGAGAGAGAGACCCAGTACTTC CASSQERETQYF
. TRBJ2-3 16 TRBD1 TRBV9 TGTGCCAGCAGCGTAGTGGGGACAGGGGGCACAGATACGCAGTATTTT CASSVVGTGGTDTQYF
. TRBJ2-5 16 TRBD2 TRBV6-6 TGTGCCAGCAGTCCGGGACTAGCGGGAGTTCGCGGAGCCCAGTACTTC CASSPGLAGVRGAQYF
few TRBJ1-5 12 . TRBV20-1 TGCAGTGCTAGAGACACCAATCAGCCCCAGCATTTT CSARDTNQPQHF
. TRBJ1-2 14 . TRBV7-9 TGTGCCAGCAGCCCCGGTGGAGGGATTGGCGGCTACACCTTC CASSPGGGIGGYTF
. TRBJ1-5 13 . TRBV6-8 TGTGCCAGCAGTCCAGGGCCCCATCAGCCCCAGCATTTT CASSPGPHQPQHF
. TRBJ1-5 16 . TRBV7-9 TGTGCCAGCAGCTGGTCTGGGGCGCGGAGCAATCAGCCCCAGCATTTT CASSWSGARSNQPQHF
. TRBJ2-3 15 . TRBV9 TGTGCCAGCAGCTTCAGACAGGTCTACACAGATACGCAGTATTTT CASSFRQVYTDTQYF
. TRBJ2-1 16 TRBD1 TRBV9 TGTGCCAGCAGCGTAGCTCTTCCGGGACAGGACAATGAGCAGTTCTTC CASSVALPGQDNEQFF
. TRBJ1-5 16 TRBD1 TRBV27 TGTGCCAGCAGTTTATTTGGGACAGGGTCGGGTCAGCCCCAGCATTTT CASSLFGTGSGQPQHF